This T cell receptor beta chain emerged from a study of CD8 T cells in ankylosing spondylitis. General observations from the study: A TCR beta motif made of about 8 highly homologous variants seemed typical of ankylosing spondylitis blood. Disease-linked clones, CD8+, were relatively rare in peripheral blood.

Details on this clonotype: Antigen specificity is unknown.

CDR1 is SGHTA, CDR2 FQGNSA, per germline. The CDR3 consists of 14 residues. V lost 5 bases and J lost 3; bases outside the gene matches: 4. Quantitative 5'-RACE with molecular barcodes was used to make the TCR beta libraries. TCRdb re-called the 5' RACE reads through MiXCR, storing one row per CDR3 protein. The sample lists almost 45,000 distinct CDR3 sequences; about 11% were seen once. J is TRBJ2-7 and V is TRBV7-2; 10 bases align to TRBD1. This receptor was taken from a male donor with ankylosing spondylitis or in good health (not recorded which). The material sequenced was blood, either unsorted or a sorted T cell fraction (not recorded which). The CDR3 nucleotides read TGTGCCAGCAGCGCGACAGGGGGCCGCTACGAGCAGTACTTC. Translation: CASSATGGRYEQYF.